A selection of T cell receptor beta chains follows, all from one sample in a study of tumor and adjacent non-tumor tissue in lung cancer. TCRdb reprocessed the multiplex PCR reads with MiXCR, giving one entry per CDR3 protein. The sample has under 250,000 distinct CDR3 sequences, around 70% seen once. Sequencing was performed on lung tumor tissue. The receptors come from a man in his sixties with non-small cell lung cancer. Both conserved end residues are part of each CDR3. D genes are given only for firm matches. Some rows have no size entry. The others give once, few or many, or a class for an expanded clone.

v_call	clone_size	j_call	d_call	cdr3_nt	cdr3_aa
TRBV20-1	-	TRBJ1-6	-	TGCAGTGTGAAGAGGAATTCACCCCTCCACTTT	CSVKRNSPLHF
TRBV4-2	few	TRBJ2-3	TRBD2	TGTGCCAGCAGCCCCAAGCGGGGAAGCACAGATACGCAGTATTTT	CASSPKRGSTDTQYF
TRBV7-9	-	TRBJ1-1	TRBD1	TGTGCCAGCAGCCCTGGATGGTCACAGGGGGCCGCTGAAGCTTTCTTT	CASSPGWSQGAAEAFF
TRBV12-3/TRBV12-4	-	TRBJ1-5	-	TGTGTCAGCAGTTTAGGAGGGAGGGGTCAGCCCCAGCATTTT	CVSSLGGRGQPQHF
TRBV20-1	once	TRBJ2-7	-	TGCAGTGCTAGAAGAGTGGACTACGAGCAGTGCTTC	CSARRVDYEQCF
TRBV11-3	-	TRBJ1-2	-	TGTGCCAGAAGCCCCCGGAGACAAGTTAACTATGGCCACACCTTC	CARSPRRQVNYGHTF
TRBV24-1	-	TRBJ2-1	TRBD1	TGTGCCACCAGTGATTTCCGGGACAGGCGGTTCTTC	CATSDFRDRRFF
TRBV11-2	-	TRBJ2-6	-	TGTGCCAGTAGTCCTATCTCTGGGACCAACTTCCCGACTTTC	CASSPISGTNFPTF
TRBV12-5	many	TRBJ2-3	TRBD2	TGTGCTAGCCTCGCTAGCGGGGGGCCAGATACGCAGTATTTT	CASLASGGPDTQYF
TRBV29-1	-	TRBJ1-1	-	TGCAGCCATGGAAGGGGCCCGGGCATTGAAGCTTTCTTT	CSHGRGPGIEAFF
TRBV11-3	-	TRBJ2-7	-	TGTGCCATCAGCTCCTCAGCAGGCATCGACTACGAGCAGTATTTC	CAISSSAGIDYEQYF
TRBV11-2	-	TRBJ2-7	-	TGTGCCAGCAGCCAAGACAGGTCCCCACTCTACGAGAAGTACTTC	CASSQDRSPLYEKYF
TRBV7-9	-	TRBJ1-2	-	TGTGCCAGCAGCTCTGTCAGAGCGTATGGCTACACCTTC	CASSSVRAYGYTF
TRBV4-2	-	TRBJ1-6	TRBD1	TGTGCCAGCAGCCAAGAGGGGCGACAGGGTTTCTCACCCCTCCACTTT	CASSQEGRQGFSPLHF
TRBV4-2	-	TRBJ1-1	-	TGTGCCAGTAGCCAAAGGACAAGGGCTGGGTTGAACACTGAAGATTTCTTT	CASSQRTRAGLNTEDFF
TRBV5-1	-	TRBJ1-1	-	TGCGCCAGCAACGGGGAACCAGGGATCACTGAAGCTTTCTTT	CASNGEPGITEAFF
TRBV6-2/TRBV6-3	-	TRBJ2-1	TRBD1	TGTGCCAGCTATGGACAGGGGTATTACAATGAGCAGTTCTTC	CASYGQGYYNEQFF
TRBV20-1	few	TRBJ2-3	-	TGCAGTGCTAACCTCGGTCGGGGGAGGACAGATACGCAGTATTTT	CSANLGRGRTDTQYF
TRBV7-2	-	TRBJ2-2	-	TGTGCCAGCAGCTTAATGGTCAGCCTAAACACCGGGGAGCTGTTTTTT	CASSLMVSLNTGELFF
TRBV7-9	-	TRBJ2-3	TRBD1	TGTGCCAGTAGCTCACCTCCTAGGGACAGGGGGTCAGATAAGCAGTATTTT	CASSSPPRDRGSDKQYF
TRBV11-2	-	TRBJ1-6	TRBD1	TGTGCCAGCAGCTTCGGACAGGGGAATTCACTCCTCCACTTT	CASSFGQGNSLLHF
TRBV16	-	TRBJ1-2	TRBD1	TGTGCCAGCAGCCAGTCGGACAGGCCGACTTATGGCTACACCTTC	CASSQSDRPTYGYTF
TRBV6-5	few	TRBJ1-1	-	TGTGCCAGCAGTTACTCGAGAGGGACTGAAGCTTTCTTT	CASSYSRGTEAFF
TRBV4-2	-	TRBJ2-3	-	TGTGCCAACAGCCAAGATACGTCCGGGCATACGCAGTATTTT	CANSQDTSGHTQYF
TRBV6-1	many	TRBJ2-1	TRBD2	TGTGCCAGCAGTGAGGTAGCGGGGTACAATGAGCAGTTCTTC	CASSEVAGYNEQFF
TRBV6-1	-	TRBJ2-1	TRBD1	TGTGCCAGCAGTGAACGGGTCGGTGTAAGGGGGCCTGAGTCGCAGTTCTTC	CASSERVGVRGPESQFF
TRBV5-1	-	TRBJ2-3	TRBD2	TGCGCCAGCAGCGCGAGGGGACTAGCGTCCGGAAGGGGGGCAGATACGCAGTATTTT	CASSARGLASGRGADTQYF
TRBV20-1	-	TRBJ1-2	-	TGCAGTGCTAGAAATCGGACGGGCTTTCAAGGCTACACCTTC	CSARNRTGFQGYTF
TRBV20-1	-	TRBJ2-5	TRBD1	TGCAGTGTCTCGCGGACAGGGCAAGAGACCCAGTACTTC	CSVSRTGQETQYF
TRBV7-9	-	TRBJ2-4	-	TGTTCCAGCAGCTTCGGGGCTGGCGGGGACCGGAAAAACATTCACTACTTC	CSSSFGAGGDRKNIHYF
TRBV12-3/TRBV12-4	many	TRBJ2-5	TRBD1	TGTGCCAGCAGTTACCCAGGGGGCTGGACCCAGTACTTC	CASSYPGGWTQYF
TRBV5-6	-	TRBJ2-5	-	TGTGCCAGCAGCTTGGGGGCCCAAGAGACCCAGTACTTC	CASSLGAQETQYF
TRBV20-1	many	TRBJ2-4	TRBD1	TGCAGTGCGCCGGGGACAGGGGTCTCCCGGTCACCCATTCAGTACTTC	CSAPGTGVSRSPIQYF